The clone carrying this TCR beta chain was detected ten times or more. As yet, its antigen is unknown. Time point described: newly diagnosed GD, antithyroid drugs for less than 3 months. Preparation of the TCR library used RNA extracted from PBMCs. An endocrinology unit in Xi'an, China, supplied the patients. The sample belongs to a study of regulatory T cells in long-lasting Graves disease. Whole-study results and caveats: There was favoring of TRBV28, TRBJ1-2 and TRBJ2-5 in persistent disease.

Germline lookup yields CDR1 GTSNPN and CDR2 SVGIG (reference sequence). Trimming left V 0 bases short and J 8 bases short, with 11 bases between. The CDR3 extends over 13 amino acids. Library construction for TCR beta used iRepertoire HTBI primers and Arm-PCR of CDR3 regions. Each CDR3 protein gets one entry after TCRdb re-called the multiplex PCR reads with MiXCR. The sample includes roughly 520,000 distinct CDR3 sequences, about 12% of them seen just once. The same data also went into a second study, on T cells in Graves' hyperthyroidism and ophthalmopathy. That investigation notes: Based on clinical symptoms, serum thyroxine and TRAb, thyroid ultrasound and orbital computed tomography, diagnoses were reached. Within blood appeared most thyroid clonotypes that had expanded above 0.001.

The receptor was isolated from a woman aged 25 to 39 with Graves disease. The sample consisted of peripheral blood mononuclear cells (PBMCs), taken at new diagnosis, from a patient treated with antithyroid drugs. This rearrangement joins TRBV30 to TRBJ2-1, with D maybe TRBD2 (5 bases). This CDR3 reads CAWSVERVHEQFF. The CDR3 bases are TGTGCCTGGAGTGTTGAGAGGGTGCATGAGCAGTTCTTC.